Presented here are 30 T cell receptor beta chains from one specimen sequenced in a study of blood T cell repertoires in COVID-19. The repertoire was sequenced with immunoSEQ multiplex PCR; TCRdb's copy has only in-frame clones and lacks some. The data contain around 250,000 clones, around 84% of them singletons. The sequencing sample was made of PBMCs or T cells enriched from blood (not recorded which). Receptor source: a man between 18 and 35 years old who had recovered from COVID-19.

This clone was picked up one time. This chain's CDR3 is CASSISGTSGETQYF. In DNA form, the CDR3 reads TGTGCCAGTAGTATCTCCGGGACGAGCGGGGAGACCCAGTACTTC. The chain employs TRBV19 and TRBJ2-5; TRBD2 is a possible D gene (6 bases). Looked up from germline, CDR1 is LNHDA and CDR2 is SQIVND (reference sequence). The V gene lost 3 bases and the J gene lost 5 bases, with 16 bases spanning the gap. This CDR3 contains 15 residues. The full variable domain, its missing parts supplied by reference TRBV19 and TRBJ2-5, is DGGITQSPKYLFRKEGQNVTLSCEQNLNHDAMYWYRQDPGQGLRLIYYSQIVNDFQKGDIAEGYSVSREKKESFPLTVTSAQKNPTAFYLCASSISGTSGETQYFGPGTRLLVL.

Here the CDR3 reads CASSVPREGPSSYEQYF. The CDR3 DNA reads TGTGCCAGCAGTGTGCCACGGGAGGGCCCAAGCTCCTACGAGCAGTACTTC. V usage is TRBV2 and J usage is TRBJ2-7, with 8 bases aligning to TRBD2. Trimming cost V 4 bases and J 0 bases; bases outside gene matches: 11. The CDR3 has 17 amino acids. Per germline, CDR1 SNHLY and CDR2 FYNNEI.

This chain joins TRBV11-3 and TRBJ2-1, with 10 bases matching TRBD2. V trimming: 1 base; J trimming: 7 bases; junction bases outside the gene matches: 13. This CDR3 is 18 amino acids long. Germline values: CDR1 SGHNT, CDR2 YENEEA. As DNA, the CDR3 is TGTGCCAGCAGCTTAGCCCTAGCGGGAGCCTGGAGCGGGAATGAGCAGTTCTTC. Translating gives CASSLALAGAWSGNEQFF.

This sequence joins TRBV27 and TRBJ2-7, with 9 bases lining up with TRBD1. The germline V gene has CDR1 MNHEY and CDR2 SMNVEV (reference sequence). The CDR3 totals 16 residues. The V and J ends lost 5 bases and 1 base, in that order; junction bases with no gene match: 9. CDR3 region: CASSLNNRGQSYEQYF. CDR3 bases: TGTGCCAGCAGTCTAAATAACAGGGGGCAATCCTACGAGCAGTACTTC.

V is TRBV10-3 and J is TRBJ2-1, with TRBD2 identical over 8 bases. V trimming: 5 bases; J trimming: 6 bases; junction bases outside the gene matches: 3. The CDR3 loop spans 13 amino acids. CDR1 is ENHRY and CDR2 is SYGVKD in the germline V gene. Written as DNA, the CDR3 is TGTGCCATCAGTACTAGCGGAATCAATGAGCAGTTCTTC. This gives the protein CAISTSGINEQFF.

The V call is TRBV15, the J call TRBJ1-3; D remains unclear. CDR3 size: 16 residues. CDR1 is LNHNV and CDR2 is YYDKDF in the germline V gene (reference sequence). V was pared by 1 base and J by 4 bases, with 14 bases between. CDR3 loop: CATSRGVQAVGNTIYF. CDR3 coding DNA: TGTGCCACCAGCAGAGGAGTTCAGGCCGTGGGAAACACCATATATTTT.

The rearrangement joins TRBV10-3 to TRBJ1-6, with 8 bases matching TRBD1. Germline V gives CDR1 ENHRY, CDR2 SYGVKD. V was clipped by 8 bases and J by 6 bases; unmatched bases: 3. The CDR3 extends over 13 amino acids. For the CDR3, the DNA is TGTGCCATCGGGACAGGCCTTAATTCACCCCTCCACTTT. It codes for CAIGTGLNSPLHF.

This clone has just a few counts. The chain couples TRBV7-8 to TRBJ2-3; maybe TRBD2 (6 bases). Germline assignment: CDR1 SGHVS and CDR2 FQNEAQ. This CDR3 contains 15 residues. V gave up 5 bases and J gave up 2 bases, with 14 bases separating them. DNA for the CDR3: TGTGCCAGCAGCCGTTCGGGACTCCCCACAGATACGCAGTATTTT. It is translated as CASSRSGLPTDTQYF.

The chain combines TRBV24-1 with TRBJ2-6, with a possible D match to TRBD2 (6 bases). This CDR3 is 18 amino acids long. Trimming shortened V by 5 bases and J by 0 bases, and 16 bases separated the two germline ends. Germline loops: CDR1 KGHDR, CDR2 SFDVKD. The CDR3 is CATSGGVGRDSGANVLTF. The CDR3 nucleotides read TGTGCCACCAGTGGCGGGGTCGGACGGGACTCTGGGGCCAACGTCCTGACTTTC.

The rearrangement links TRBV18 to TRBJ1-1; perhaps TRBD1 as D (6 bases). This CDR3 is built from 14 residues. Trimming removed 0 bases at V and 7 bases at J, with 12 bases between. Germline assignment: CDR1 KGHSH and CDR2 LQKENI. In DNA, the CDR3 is TGTGCCAGCTCACCACCTTGGGGGCGTGTTGAAGCTTTCTTT. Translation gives CASSPPWGRVEAFF. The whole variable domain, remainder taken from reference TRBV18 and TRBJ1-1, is NAGVMQNPRHLVRRRGQEARLRCSPMKGHSHVYWYRQLPEEGLKFMVYLQKENIIDESGMPKERFSAEFPKEGPSILRIQQVVRGDSAAYFCASSPPWGRVEAFFGQGTRLTVV.

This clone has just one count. DNA for the CDR3: TGTGCCACCAGTGATGGCTCGGCAGGTCGGACTGAAGCTTTCTTT. Its protein product is CATSDGSAGRTEAFF. The gene calls are TRBV24-1 and TRBJ1-1; no reliable D call. V lost 3 bases and J lost 5, with 15 bases in between. Looked up from germline, CDR1 is KGHDR and CDR2 is SFDVKD. The CDR3 spans 15 residues.

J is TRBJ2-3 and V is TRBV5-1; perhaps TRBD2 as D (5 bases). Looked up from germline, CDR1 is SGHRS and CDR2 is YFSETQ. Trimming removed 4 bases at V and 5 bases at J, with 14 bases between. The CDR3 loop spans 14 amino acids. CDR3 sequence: CASSPGGRGDTQYF. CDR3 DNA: TGCGCCAGCAGCCCCGGAGGTCGCGGAGATACGCAGTATTTT.

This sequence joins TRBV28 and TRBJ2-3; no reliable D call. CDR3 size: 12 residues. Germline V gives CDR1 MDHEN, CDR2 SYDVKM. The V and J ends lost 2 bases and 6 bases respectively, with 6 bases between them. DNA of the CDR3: TGTGCCAGCAGTTTAACGGTCGATACGCAGTATTTT. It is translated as CASSLTVDTQYF. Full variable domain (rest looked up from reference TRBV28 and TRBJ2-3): DVKVTQSSRYLVKRTGEKVFLECVQDMDHENMFWYRQDPGLGLRLIYFSYDVKMKEKGDIPEGYSVSREKKERFSLILESASTNQTSMYLCASSLTVDTQYFGPGTRLTVL.

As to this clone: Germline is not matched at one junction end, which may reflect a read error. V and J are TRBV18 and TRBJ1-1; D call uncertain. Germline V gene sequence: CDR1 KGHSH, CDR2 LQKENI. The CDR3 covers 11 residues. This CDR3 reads CASSRSTEAFF. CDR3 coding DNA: TGTGCCAGCTCCCGAAGCACTGAGGCTTTCTTT.

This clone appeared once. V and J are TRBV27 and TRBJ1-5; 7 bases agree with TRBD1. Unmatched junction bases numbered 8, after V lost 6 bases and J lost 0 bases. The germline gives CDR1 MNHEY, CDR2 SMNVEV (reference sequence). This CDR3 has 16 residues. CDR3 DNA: TGTGCCAGCAGACAGGGGACAACTTATAGCAATCAGCCCCAGCATTTT. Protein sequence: CASRQGTTYSNQPQHF.

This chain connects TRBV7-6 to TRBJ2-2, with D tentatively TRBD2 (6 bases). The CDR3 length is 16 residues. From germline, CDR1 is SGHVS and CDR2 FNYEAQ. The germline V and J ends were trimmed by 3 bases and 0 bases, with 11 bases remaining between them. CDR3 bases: TGTGCCAGCAGCTTGGGGGGAGTCGCGAACACCGGGGAGCTGTTTTTT. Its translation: CASSLGGVANTGELFF.

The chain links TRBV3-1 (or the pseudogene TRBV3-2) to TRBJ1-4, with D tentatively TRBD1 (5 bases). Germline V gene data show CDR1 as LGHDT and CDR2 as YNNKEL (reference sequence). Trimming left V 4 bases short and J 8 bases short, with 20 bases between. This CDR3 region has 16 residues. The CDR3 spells CASSPKTPGAGEKLFF. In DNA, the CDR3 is TGTGCCAGCAGCCCAAAGACCCCCGGGGCGGGAGAAAAACTGTTTTTT.

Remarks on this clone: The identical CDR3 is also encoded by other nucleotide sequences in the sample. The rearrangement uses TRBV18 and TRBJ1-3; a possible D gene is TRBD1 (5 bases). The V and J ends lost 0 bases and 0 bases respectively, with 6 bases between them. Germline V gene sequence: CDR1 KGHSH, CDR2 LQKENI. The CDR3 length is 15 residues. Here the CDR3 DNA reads TGTGCCAGCTCACCACCCAGGGACTCTGGAAACACCATATATTTT. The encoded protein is CASSPPRDSGNTIYF.

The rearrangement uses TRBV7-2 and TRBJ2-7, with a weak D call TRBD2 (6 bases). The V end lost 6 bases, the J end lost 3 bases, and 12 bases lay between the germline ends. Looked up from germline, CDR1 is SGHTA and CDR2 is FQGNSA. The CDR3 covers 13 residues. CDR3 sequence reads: CASSSGLIYEQYF. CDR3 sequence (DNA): TGTGCCAGCAGTTCGGGACTCATCTACGAGCAGTACTTC.

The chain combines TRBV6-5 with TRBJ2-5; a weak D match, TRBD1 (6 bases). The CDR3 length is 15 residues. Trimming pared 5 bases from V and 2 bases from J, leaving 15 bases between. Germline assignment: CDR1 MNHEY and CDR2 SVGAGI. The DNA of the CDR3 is TGTGCCAGCAGTACGATGTGGGGGCCTCAAGAGACCCAGTACTTC. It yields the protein CASSTMWGPQETQYF.

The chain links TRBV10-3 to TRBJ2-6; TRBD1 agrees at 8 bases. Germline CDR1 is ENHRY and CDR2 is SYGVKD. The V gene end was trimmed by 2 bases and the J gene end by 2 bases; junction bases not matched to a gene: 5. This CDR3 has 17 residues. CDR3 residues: CAISERTGSTGANVLTF. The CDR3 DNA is TGTGCCATCAGTGAGCGGACAGGGTCGACTGGGGCCAACGTCCTGACTTTC.

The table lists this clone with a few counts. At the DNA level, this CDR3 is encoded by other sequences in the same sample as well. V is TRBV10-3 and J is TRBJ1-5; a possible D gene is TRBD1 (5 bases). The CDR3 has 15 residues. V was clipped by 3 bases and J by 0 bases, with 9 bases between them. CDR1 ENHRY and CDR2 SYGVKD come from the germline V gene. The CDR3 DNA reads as TGTGCCATCAGTGAAACGGGGGATAGCAATCAGCCCCAGCATTTT. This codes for CAISETGDSNQPQHF.

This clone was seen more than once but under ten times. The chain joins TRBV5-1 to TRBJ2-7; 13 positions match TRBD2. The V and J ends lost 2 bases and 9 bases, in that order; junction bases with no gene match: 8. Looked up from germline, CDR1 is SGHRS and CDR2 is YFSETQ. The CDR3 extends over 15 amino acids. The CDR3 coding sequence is TGCGCCAGCAGCTTAGGACTAGCGGGAGATTTAGGGCAGTACTTC. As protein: CASSLGLAGDLGQYF.

The CDR3 region is CASSYFPGAYQETQYF. CDR3 bases: TGTGCCAGCAGTTACTTCCCAGGGGCATACCAAGAGACCCAGTACTTC. V and J are TRBV6-5 and TRBJ2-5, with TRBD1 as a possible D gene (6 bases). With 1 base removed from V and 0 bases from J, the gap between germline ends came to 12 bases. Germline V gene sequence: CDR1 MNHEY, CDR2 SVGAGI. This CDR3 has 16 amino acids.

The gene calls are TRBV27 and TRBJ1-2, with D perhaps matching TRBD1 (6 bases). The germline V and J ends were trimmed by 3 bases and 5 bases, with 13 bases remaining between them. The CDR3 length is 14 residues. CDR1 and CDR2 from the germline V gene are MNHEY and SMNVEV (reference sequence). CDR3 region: CASSFSGHHYGYTF. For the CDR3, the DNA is TGTGCCAGCAGTTTTTCGGGACACCATTATGGCTACACCTTC.

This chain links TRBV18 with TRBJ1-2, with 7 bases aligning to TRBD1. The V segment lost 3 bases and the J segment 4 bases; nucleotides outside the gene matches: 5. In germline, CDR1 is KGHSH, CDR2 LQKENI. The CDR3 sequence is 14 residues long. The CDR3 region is CASSPGQRSYGYTF. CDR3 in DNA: TGTGCCAGCTCACCGGGACAGAGATCCTATGGCTACACCTTC.

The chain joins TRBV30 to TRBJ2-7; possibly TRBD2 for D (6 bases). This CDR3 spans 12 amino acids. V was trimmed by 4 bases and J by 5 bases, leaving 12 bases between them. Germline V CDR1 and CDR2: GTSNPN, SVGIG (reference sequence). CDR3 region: CAWNSREDEQYF. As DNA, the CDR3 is TGTGCCTGGAACAGTAGGGAGGACGAGCAGTACTTC.

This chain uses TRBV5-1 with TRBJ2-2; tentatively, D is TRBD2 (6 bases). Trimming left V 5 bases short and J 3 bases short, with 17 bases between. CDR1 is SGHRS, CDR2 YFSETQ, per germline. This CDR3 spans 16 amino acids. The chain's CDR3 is CASRPGAGLYTGELFF. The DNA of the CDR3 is TGCGCCAGCAGACCTGGTGCGGGGCTGTACACCGGGGAGCTGTTTTTT. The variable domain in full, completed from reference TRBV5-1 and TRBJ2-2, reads KAGVTQTPRYLIKTRGQQVTLSCSPISGHRSVSWYQQTPGQGLQFLFEYFSETQRNKGNFPGRFSGRQFSNSRSEMNVSTLELGDSALYLCASRPGAGLYTGELFFGEGSRLTVL.

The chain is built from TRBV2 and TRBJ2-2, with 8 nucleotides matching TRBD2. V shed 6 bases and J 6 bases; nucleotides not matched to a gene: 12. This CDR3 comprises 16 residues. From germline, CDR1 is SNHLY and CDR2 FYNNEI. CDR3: CASSGVGSGDAGELFF. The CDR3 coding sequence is TGTGCCAGCAGCGGAGTTGGTAGCGGGGACGCCGGGGAGCTGTTTTTT.

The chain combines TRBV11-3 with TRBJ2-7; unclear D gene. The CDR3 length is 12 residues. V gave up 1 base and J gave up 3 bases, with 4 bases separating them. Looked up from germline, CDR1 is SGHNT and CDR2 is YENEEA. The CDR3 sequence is CASSLAVYEQYF. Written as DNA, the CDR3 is TGTGCCAGCAGCTTAGCTGTCTACGAGCAGTACTTC.